The present TCR beta chain was sequenced within a study of T cell repertoires in cytomegalovirus infection. Study summary: CMV infection together with matching HLA type was indicated by public TCR beta signatures. Findings and limits, study-wide: Clonotypes of TCR beta that were HLA-C-restricted and CMV-specific dominated the ex vivo response.

Looked up from germline, CDR1 is MGHDK and CDR2 is SYGVNS. Trimming took 4 bases from V and 8 from J; bases not matched to a gene: 4. The CDR3 is 12 amino acids. MiXCR was run by TCRdb on the reads, yielding one entry per CDR3 protein. Here the sample spans about 500,000 distinct CDR3 sequences, about 33% being singletons. Details on this clonotype: What it binds is not known.

The receptor's source is a human donor in good health (CMV status not recorded). Some clones in this sample may be carry-over from other donors' samples. Material: cultured PBMCs, obtained from culture after CMV antigen stimulation. The chain carries TRBV25-1 and TRBJ1-1, with 7 bases that match TRBD1. CDR3 DNA: TGTGCCAGCAGTGTGACGGGACAGGAAGCTTTCTTT. This gives the protein CASSVTGQEAFF.